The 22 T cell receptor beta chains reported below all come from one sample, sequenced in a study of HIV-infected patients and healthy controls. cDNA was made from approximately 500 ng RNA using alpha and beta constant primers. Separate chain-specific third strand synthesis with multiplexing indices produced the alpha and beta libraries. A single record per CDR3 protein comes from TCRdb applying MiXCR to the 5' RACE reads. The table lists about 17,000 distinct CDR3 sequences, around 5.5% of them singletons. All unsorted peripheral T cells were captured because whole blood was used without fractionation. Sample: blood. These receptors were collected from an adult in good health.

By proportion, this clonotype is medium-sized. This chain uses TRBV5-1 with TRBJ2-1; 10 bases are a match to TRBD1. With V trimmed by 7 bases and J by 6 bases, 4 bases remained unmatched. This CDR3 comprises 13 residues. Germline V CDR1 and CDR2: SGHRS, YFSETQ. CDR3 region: CASWRTGGNEQFF. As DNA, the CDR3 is TGCGCCAGCTGGCGGACAGGGGGCAATGAGCAGTTCTTC.

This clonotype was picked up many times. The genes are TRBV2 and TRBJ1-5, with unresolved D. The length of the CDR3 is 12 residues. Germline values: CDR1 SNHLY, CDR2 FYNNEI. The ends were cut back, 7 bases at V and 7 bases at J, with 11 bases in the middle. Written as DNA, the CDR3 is TGTGCCAGCAAACTAGAGAGGCAGCCCCAGCATTTT. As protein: CASKLERQPQHF.

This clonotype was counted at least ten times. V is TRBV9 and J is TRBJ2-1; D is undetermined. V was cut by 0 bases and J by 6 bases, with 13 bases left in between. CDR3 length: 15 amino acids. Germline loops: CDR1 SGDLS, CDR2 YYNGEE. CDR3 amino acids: CASSVDPVTTNEQFF. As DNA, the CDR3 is TGTGCCAGCAGCGTAGACCCCGTTACAACCAATGAGCAGTTCTTC.

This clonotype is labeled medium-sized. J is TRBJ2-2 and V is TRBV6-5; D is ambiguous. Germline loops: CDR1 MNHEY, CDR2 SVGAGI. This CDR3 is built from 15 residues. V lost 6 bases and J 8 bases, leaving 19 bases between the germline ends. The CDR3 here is CASSQPKLGSGELFF. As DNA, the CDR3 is TGTGCCAGCAGCCAGCCCAAGCTGGGAAGTGGGGAGCTGTTTTTT.

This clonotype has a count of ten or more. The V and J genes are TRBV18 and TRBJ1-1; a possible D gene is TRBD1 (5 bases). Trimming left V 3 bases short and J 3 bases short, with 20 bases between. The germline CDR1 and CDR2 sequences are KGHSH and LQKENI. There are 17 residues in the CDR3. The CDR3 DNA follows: TGTGCCAGCTCACCTCCCTATGGGGCCAGGGAGGACACTGAAGCTTTCTTT. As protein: CASSPPYGAREDTEAFF.

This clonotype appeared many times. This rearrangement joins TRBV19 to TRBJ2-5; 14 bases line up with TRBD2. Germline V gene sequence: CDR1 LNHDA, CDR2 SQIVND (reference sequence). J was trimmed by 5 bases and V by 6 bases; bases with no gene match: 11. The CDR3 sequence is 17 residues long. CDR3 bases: TGTGCCAGTAGCACCGGGACTAGCGGGGGATCCGGGGAGACCCAGTACTTC. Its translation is CASSTGTSGGSGETQYF.

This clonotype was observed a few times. The CDR3 DNA sequence: TGTGCCAGCAGCTTAGTTGTGACAGGGAAGTACGAGCAGTACTTC. This translates into CASSLVVTGKYEQYF. The chain uses TRBV7-9 and TRBJ2-7; 7 bases map to TRBD1. The V segment lost 1 base and the J segment 4 bases; nucleotides outside the gene matches: 7. The CDR3 runs to 15 residues. Germline V gives CDR1 SEHNR, CDR2 FQNEAQ (reference sequence).

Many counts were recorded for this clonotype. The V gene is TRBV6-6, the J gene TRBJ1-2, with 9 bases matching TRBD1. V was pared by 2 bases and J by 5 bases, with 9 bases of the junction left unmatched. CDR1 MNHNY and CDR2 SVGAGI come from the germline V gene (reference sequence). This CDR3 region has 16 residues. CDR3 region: CASSYQQGAPRYGYTF. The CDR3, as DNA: TGTGCCAGCAGTTACCAACAGGGGGCGCCGAGGTATGGCTACACCTTC.

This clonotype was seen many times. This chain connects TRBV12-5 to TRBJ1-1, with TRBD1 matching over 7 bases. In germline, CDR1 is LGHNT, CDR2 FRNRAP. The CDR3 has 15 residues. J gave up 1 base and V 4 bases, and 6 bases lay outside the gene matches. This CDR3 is CASGSSGTENTEAFF. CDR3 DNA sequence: TGTGCTAGTGGTTCCTCCGGGACAGAGAACACTGAAGCTTTCTTT.

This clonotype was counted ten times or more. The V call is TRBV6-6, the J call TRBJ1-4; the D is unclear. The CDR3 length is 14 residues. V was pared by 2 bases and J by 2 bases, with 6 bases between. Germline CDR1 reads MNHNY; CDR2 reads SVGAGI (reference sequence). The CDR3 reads CASSYAGTNEKLFF. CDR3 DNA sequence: TGTGCCAGCAGTTACGCGGGGACTAATGAAAAACTGTTTTTT.

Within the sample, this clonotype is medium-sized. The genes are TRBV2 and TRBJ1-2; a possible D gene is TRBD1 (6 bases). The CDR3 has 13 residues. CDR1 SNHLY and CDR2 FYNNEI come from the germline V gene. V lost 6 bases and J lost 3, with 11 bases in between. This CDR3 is CASSVGQHYGYTF. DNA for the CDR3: TGTGCCAGCAGCGTAGGACAGCACTATGGCTACACCTTC. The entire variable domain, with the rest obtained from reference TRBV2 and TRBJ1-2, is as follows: EPEVTQTPSHQVTQMGQEVILRCVPISNHLYFYWYRQILGQKVEFLVSFYNNEISEKSEIFDDQFSVERPDGSNFTLKIRSTKLEDSAMYFCASSVGQHYGYTFGSGTRLTVV.

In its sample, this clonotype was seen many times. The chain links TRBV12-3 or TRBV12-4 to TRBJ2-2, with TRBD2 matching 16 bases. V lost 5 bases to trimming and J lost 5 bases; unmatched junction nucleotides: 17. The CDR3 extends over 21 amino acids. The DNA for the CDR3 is TGTGCCAGCAGTCCCTACAACCCGGGACTAGCGGGGGGGGAAGGGACCGGGGAGCTGTTTTTT. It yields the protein CASSPYNPGLAGGEGTGELFF.

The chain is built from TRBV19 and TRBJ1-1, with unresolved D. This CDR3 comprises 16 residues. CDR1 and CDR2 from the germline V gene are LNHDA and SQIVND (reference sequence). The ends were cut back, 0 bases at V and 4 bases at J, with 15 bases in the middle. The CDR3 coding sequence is TGTGCCAGTAGTATAGATGGGGTGAGAGGGAGCACTGAAGCTTTCTTT. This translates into CASSIDGVRGSTEAFF.

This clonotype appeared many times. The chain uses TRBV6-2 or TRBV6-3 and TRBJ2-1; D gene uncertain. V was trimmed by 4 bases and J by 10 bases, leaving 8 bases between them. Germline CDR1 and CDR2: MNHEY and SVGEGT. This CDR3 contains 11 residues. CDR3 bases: TGTGCCAGCAGTTCGAGAGGCGAGCAGTTCTTC. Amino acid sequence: CASSSRGEQFF.

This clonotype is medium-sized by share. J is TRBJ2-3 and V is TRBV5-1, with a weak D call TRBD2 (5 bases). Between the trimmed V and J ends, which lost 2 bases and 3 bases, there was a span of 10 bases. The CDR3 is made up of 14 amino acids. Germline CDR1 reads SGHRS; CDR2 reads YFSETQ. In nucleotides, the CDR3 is TGCGCCAGCAGCTTAAGCGGCGGGACAGATACGCAGTATTTT. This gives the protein CASSLSGGTDTQYF.

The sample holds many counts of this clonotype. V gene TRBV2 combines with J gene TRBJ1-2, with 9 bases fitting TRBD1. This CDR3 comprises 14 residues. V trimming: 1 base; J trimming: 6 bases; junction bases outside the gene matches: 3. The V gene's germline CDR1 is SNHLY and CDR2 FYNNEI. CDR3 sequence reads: CASSEEGTGNGYTF. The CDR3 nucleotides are TGTGCCAGCAGTGAAGAAGGGACAGGGAATGGCTACACCTTC.

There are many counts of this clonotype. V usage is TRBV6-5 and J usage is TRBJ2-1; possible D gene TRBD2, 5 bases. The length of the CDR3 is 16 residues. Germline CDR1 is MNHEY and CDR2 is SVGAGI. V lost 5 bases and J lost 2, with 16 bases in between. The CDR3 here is CASSQLLLATYNEQFF. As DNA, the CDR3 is TGTGCCAGCAGTCAGCTCCTTCTAGCAACCTACAATGAGCAGTTCTTC.

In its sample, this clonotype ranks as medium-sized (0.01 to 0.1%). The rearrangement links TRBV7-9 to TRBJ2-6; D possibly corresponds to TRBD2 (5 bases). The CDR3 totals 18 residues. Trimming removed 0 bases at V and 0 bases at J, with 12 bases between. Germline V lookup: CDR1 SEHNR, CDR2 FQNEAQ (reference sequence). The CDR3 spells CASSLARRTPSGANVLTF. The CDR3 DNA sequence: TGTGCCAGCAGCTTAGCTAGGAGGACTCCCTCTGGGGCCAACGTCCTGACTTTC.

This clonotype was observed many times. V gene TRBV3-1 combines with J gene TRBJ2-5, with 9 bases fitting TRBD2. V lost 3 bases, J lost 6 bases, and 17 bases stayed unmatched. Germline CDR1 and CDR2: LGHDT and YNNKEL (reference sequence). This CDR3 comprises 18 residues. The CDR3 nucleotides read TGTGCCAGCAGCCAGAGGACTTACGGGACTAGCAGAGGAAAGACCCAGTACTTC. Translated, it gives CASSQRTYGTSRGKTQYF.

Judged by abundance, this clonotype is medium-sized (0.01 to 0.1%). The CDR3 region is CASSLGVQGSPLHF. The CDR3 DNA sequence: TGTGCCAGCAGCCTAGGGGTTCAGGGATCACCCCTCCACTTT. J is TRBJ1-6 and V is TRBV14, with a tentative D call TRBD1 (5 bases). There are 14 residues in the CDR3. CDR1 is SGHDN, CDR2 FVKESK, per germline. The ends were cut back, 4 bases at V and 10 bases at J, with 14 bases in the middle. Together with reference TRBV14 and TRBJ1-6, the CDR3 gives the full variable domain: EAGVTQFPSHSVIEKGQTVTLRCDPISGHDNLYWYRRVMGKEIKFLLHFVKESKQDESGMPNNRFLAERTGGTYSTLKVQPAELEDSGVYFCASSLGVQGSPLHFGNGTRLTVT.

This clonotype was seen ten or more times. Here the CDR3 reads CATSRDHGTGGQETQYF. For the CDR3, the DNA is TGTGCCACCAGCAGAGATCACGGGACAGGGGGCCAAGAGACCCAGTACTTC. The chain uses TRBV15 and TRBJ2-5; 11 bases are shared with TRBD1. Losses at the gene ends were 0 bases for V and 1 base for J; bases not matched to a gene: 4. CDR1 LNHNV and CDR2 YYDKDF come from the germline V gene (reference sequence). This CDR3 has 17 amino acids.

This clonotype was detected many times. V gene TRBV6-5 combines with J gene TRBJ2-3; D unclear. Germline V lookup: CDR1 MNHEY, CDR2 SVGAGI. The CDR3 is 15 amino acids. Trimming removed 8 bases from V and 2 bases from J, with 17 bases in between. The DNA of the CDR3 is TGTGCCAGCTCAAGGTTGCCAAACCCCACAGATACGCAGTATTTT. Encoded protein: CASSRLPNPTDTQYF.